The 6 T cell receptor beta chains below come from one sample, sequenced in a study of blood T cell repertoires in COVID-19. TCRdb's copy holds only in-frame clones and misses some; the assay was immunoSEQ multiplex PCR. Of nearly 55,000 clones listed, roughly 79% are singletons. Sequencing used peripheral blood. The source of these receptors is a human donor with active or convalescent COVID-19. The donor label of this sample is uncertain.

The V call is TRBV28, the J call TRBJ1-2; D perhaps matches TRBD1 (5 bases). This CDR3 comprises 13 residues. The V and J ends lost 6 bases and 7 bases respectively, with 15 bases between them. CDR1 is MDHEN, CDR2 SYDVKM, per germline. CDR3 sequence: CASRRGREGGYTF. The CDR3 coding sequence is TGTGCCAGCAGGAGGGGCAGGGAGGGTGGCTACACCTTC.

J is TRBJ2-3 and V is TRBV24-1; possibly TRBD2 for D (6 bases). The CDR3 runs 13 residues. Germline V CDR1 and CDR2: KGHDR, SFDVKD. With 4 bases removed from V and 4 bases from J, the gap between germline ends came to 8 bases. The CDR3 DNA reads as TGTGCCACCAGTGAGCCGGGGGCAGATACGCAGTATTTT. As protein: CATSEPGADTQYF.

The genes are TRBV5-6 and TRBJ2-7; 7 nucleotides line up with TRBD1. Germline V gives CDR1 SGHDT, CDR2 YYEEEE. Unmatched junction bases numbered 9, after V lost 0 bases and J lost 9 bases. This CDR3 contains 14 residues. The CDR3 loop is CASSLVGATGAQYF. CDR3 in DNA: TGTGCCAGCAGCTTGGTGGGGGCAACAGGGGCGCAGTACTTC.

The chain couples TRBV28 to TRBJ2-7; 7 positions match TRBD1. Germline V gives CDR1 MDHEN, CDR2 SYDVKM. This CDR3 is built from 16 residues. V shed 3 bases, J shed 3 bases, and the junction held 11 bases outside the gene matches. CDR3 protein: CASSFFRFPGGYEQYF. The CDR3 DNA sequence: TGTGCCAGCAGTTTTTTCCGCTTCCCAGGGGGCTACGAGCAGTACTTC.

V is TRBV15 and J is TRBJ1-4; tentatively, D is TRBD1 (5 bases). With 4 bases removed from V and 5 bases from J, the gap between germline ends came to 11 bases. In germline, CDR1 is LNHNV, CDR2 YYDKDF (reference sequence). The CDR3 is 14 residues long. In DNA, the CDR3 is TGTGCCACCAGCATGCGGGGGGTAAATGAAAAACTGTTTTTT. Encoded protein: CATSMRGVNEKLFF.

This clone was detected once. Other DNA sequences of this sample code for an identical CDR3. The chain carries TRBV5-1 and TRBJ1-1, with 7 bases aligning to TRBD1. The CDR3 has 14 amino acids. Germline CDR1 and CDR2: SGHRS and YFSETQ. V dropped 4 bases and J dropped 1; count of bases not matched to a gene: 4. Here the CDR3 reads CASSLGQPNTEAFF. CDR3 DNA sequence: TGCGCCAGCAGCCTGGGACAGCCGAACACTGAAGCTTTCTTT.